The 21 T cell receptor beta chains in this list originate from one sample, sequenced in a study of tumor and adjacent non-tumor tissue in lung cancer. The library came from three nested PCR rounds adapted from ARM-PCR protocols. TCRdb re-derived calls from the multiplex PCR reads in MiXCR, one entry per CDR3 protein. The repertoire holds 200,000 to 250,000 distinct CDR3 sequences, about 71% seen once, with 20% to 25% in the top ten. This sample's RNA came from whole unsorted tissue. Sequenced sample: lung tumor tissue. These receptors came from a man between 60 and 75 years old with non-small cell lung cancer.

Details on this clonotype: An end of the junction differs from the germline gene, which may be a read error. This rearrangement joins TRBV11-2 to TRBJ1-2, with unresolved D. The CDR3 contains 15 residues. Germline V gene data show CDR1 as SGHAT and CDR2 as FQNNGV. The CDR3 sequence is CASSLEHRSVYSYTF. CDR3 nucleotides: TGTGCCAGTAGCTTAGAACACCGCTCCGTCTATAGCTACACCTTC.

Comments on this clonotype: One end of the junction fails to match germline, which may point to a read error. The chain links TRBV5-6 to TRBJ2-4; D is possibly TRBD2 (8 bases). The length of the CDR3 is 16 residues. The germline V gene encodes CDR1 SGHDT and CDR2 YYEEEE. The CDR3: CASREWGQSGRGIQYF. The CDR3 coding sequence is TGTGCTAGCAGGGAGTGGGGACAGAGCGGGAGAGGCATTCAGTACTTC.

The chain recombines TRBV6-5 with TRBJ2-2, with TRBD1 as a possible D gene (5 bases). CDR1 is MNHEY and CDR2 is SVGAGI in the germline V gene. V was shortened by 5 bases and J by 7 bases, with 11 bases between the two germline ends. This CDR3 is 13 amino acids long. CDR3: CASSPDMVGELFF. The DNA of the CDR3 is TGTGCCAGCAGTCCGGACATGGTCGGGGAGCTGTTTTTT.

This clonotype was seen more than once but under ten times. The chain uses TRBV5-1 and TRBJ1-1; weak D call: TRBD1 (5 bases). Trimming took 4 bases from V and 1 from J, leaving 8 bases between them. From germline, CDR1 is SGHRS and CDR2 YFSETQ. This CDR3 spans 13 amino acids. The CDR3 loop is CASSRGQNTEAFF. DNA of the CDR3: TGCGCCAGCAGCCGTGGACAGAACACTGAAGCTTTCTTT.

Ten or more counts support this clonotype. The chain uses TRBV5-6 and TRBJ1-2; 7 bases agree with TRBD1. Germline V gene sequence: CDR1 SGHDT, CDR2 YYEEEE. V lost 4 bases to trimming and J lost 2 bases; unmatched junction nucleotides: 8. The CDR3 runs to 15 residues. CDR3 coding DNA: TGTGCCAGCAGCGCTCTACAGGGGCCGAACTATGGCTACACCTTC. It encodes CASSALQGPNYGYTF.

This clonotype occurred a few times. At one of its ends the junction is not consistent with the germline gene, which may arise from a read error. The rearrangement links TRBV20-1 to TRBJ1-2, with a weak D call TRBD1 (6 bases). Looked up from germline, CDR1 is DFQATT and CDR2 is SNEGSKA (reference sequence). The CDR3 spans 17 residues. The CDR3 here is CSAQAGHRQVWVNGHTF. Written as DNA, the CDR3 is TGCAGTGCTCAGGCGGGACACCGGCAGGTTTGGGTCAATGGCCACACCTTC.

V and J are TRBV29-1 and TRBJ2-1, with D perhaps TRBD2 (7 bases). The CDR3 contains 14 residues. CDR1 and CDR2 from the germline V gene are SQVTM and ANQGSEA. Trimming took 4 bases from V and 7 from J, leaving 17 bases between them. For the CDR3, the DNA is TGCAGCGTTGGCTCGGGGGGCCAGGGGAATGAGCAGTTCTTC. Protein: CSVGSGGQGNEQFF.

With regard to this clonotype: At one end the junction does not follow the germline gene, possibly because of a read error. The genes are TRBV6-1 and TRBJ2-2, with a possible D match to TRBD2 (5 bases). CDR1 is MNHNS, CDR2 SASEGT, per germline. CDR3 size: 14 residues. CDR3 DNA sequence: TGTACCAGCAGTTCCGGGATCAACACCGGGGAGCTGTTTTTT. Its protein product is CTSSSGINTGELFF.

As for this clonotype: Relative to the germline gene, one junction end is altered; a read error may explain this. The chain combines TRBV4-2 with TRBJ2-7, with 9 bases that match TRBD1. The CDR3 consists of 14 residues. Germline CDR1 LGHNA, CDR2 YNFKEQ. The CDR3 nucleotides are TGTGCTAGCAGCTCGAGGGACAGGGACGACAAGCAGTACTTC. Its translation is CASSSRDRDDKQYF.

As concerns this clonotype: A much larger clone differs from this one at a single base, so this may be a read error. The rearrangement links TRBV12-3 or TRBV12-4 to TRBJ1-2, with D possibly matching TRBD1 (5 bases). V was trimmed by 7 bases and J by 3 bases, leaving 12 bases between them. The CDR3 sequence is 13 residues long. CDR3: CASNSQGHYGYTF. For the CDR3, the DNA is TGTGCCAGCAATTCCCAGGGACACTATGGCTACACCTTC.

With respect to this clonotype: Given a much more abundant clone one base away, this may be a read error. This chain links TRBV10-1 with TRBJ2-7; possibly TRBD2 for D (6 bases). The ends were cut back, 4 bases at V and 7 bases at J, with 11 bases in the middle. Germline V gene sequence: CDR1 WNHNN, CDR2 SYGVQD (reference sequence). The CDR3 has 12 residues. CDR3 sequence (DNA): TGCGCCAGCAGTGGGATTAGCGGAGAGCAGTACTTC. Its protein is CASSGISGEQYF.

The chain recombines TRBV6-5 with TRBJ2-3; possibly TRBD2 for D (6 bases). Looked up from germline, CDR1 is MNHEY and CDR2 is SVGAGI. V lost 9 bases to trimming and J lost 5 bases, with 18 bases between them. This CDR3 region has 14 residues. The CDR3 DNA follows: TGTGCCAGTAACCCCTCCCATAGCGGAGATACGCAGTATTTT. Its protein product is CASNPSHSGDTQYF.

The chain joins TRBV11-3 to TRBJ2-4; D is perhaps TRBD1 (7 bases). The CDR3 has 13 residues. Germline values: CDR1 SGHNT, CDR2 YENEEA. CDR3: CVRGAAGTNIQYF. The CDR3 region has the DNA TGTGTCAGGGGGGCCGCGGGGACAAACATTCAGTACTTC.

Comment on this clonotype: At one end the junction does not follow the germline gene, possibly because of a read error. Written as DNA, the CDR3 is TGCGCCAGCAGCCCCTCCGGAGGGGCGCACACCGGGGAGCTGATTTTT. Residues: CASSPSGGAHTGELIF. This chain connects TRBV4-1 to TRBJ2-2; tentatively, D is TRBD2 (6 bases). The CDR3 totals 16 residues. Per germline, CDR1 MGHRA and CDR2 YSYEKL.

On this clonotype itself: Possible read error: a much larger clone is one base away. The chain has TRBV12-3 or TRBV12-4 and TRBJ2-7; D gene unclear. The CDR3 spans 12 residues. In nucleotides, the CDR3 is TGTGCCAGCAGTTTAGTGGGATACGAGCACTACTTC. It translates to CASSLVGYEHYF.

This clonotype came up a few times. The gene calls are TRBV20-1 and TRBJ1-2; D remains unclear. The CDR3 runs 11 residues. Germline CDR1 reads DFQATT; CDR2 reads SNEGSKA (reference sequence). V lost 0 bases and J 8 bases, leaving 7 bases between the germline ends. The DNA of the CDR3 is TGCAGTGCTAGAGATGAGTACGGCTACACCTTC. It codes for CSARDEYGYTF.

Worth noting for this clonotype: A much larger clone differs by one base, so this may be a read error. The V and J genes are TRBV4-1 and TRBJ2-7; D is perhaps TRBD1 (5 bases). This CDR3 contains 14 residues. Trimming cost V 4 bases and J 4 bases, with 14 bases left between them. The germline CDR1 and CDR2 sequences are MGHRA and YSYEKL. The CDR3 reads CASSREQVGYEQYF. The CDR3 nucleotides are TGCGCCAGCAGCCGAGAACAGGTTGGGTACGAGCAGTACTTC.

This chain joins TRBV12-3 or TRBV12-4 and TRBJ1-4; D call uncertain. The CDR3 is 14 residues long. The V end was cut by 10 bases, the J end by 5 bases, with 17 bases between. Written as DNA, the CDR3 is TGTGCCACCAGACACCCAACTGGCAATGAAAAACTGTTTTTT. Translated, it gives CATRHPTGNEKLFF.

A note on this clonotype: A much larger clone differs from this one at a single base, so this may be a read error. The rearrangement joins TRBV6-1 to TRBJ1-1; weak D call: TRBD1 (5 bases). Germline V gene lookup returns CDR1 MNHNS and CDR2 SASEGT. There are 14 residues in the CDR3. The CDR3 reads CASDPAGVNTKAFF. The CDR3 DNA reads as TGTGCCAGCGACCCCGCGGGGGTGAACACTAAAGCTTTCTTT.

The chain employs TRBV5-5 and TRBJ2-2, with 8 bases fitting TRBD1. Per the germline V gene, CDR1 is SGHKS and CDR2 is YYEKEE (reference sequence). The CDR3 is made up of 15 amino acids. CDR3 residues: CVNSLQGARTGELFF. The CDR3 nucleotides are TGTGTCAACAGCTTGCAGGGGGCGCGCACCGGGGAGCTGTTTTTT.

Notes on this clonotype: A read error may account for a junction end that differs from germline. The chain recombines TRBV12-3 or TRBV12-4 with TRBJ1-3; tentative D call: TRBD1 (6 bases). This CDR3 region has 14 residues. CDR3 nucleotide sequence: TGTGCCAGTAGTTGGCGACAGGCATCAGACACCATATATTTT. Its protein product is CASSWRQASDTIYF.